This paragraph covers one T cell receptor (beta chain) sequence. Using immunoSEQ multiplex PCR, the repertoire was profiled, and TCRdb retains in-frame clones only, with some absent. Found here are 350,000 to 550,000 clones, roughly 87% of them singletons; the top ten hold around 2.6%. Treatment of the sample: 19 received Ad26.COV2.S at low or high dose, single or two shots; 5 received placebo; per-sample allocation not given. The samples were gathered on day 63 after the first injection of vaccine or placebo. This CDR3 is 16 amino acids long. Trimming at V came to 3 bases and at J to 5 bases, leaving 11 bases not matched to a gene. Germline V gene data show CDR1 as SGDLS and CDR2 as YYNGEE. This entry is derived from a study of Ad26.COV2.S vaccination and SARS-CoV-2 variants.

The chain couples TRBV9 to TRBJ2-3, with 8 bases aligning to TRBD1. The receptor was derived from a person aged 18-65 years who received the Ad26.COV2.S COVID-19 vaccine or a placebo. The specimen was peripheral blood, collected in a trial of Ad26.COV2.S vaccine versus placebo. CDR3 loop: CASSATGQEGQDTQYF. Written as DNA, the CDR3 is TGTGCCAGCAGCGCGACGGGACAGGAGGGTCAAGATACGCAGTATTTT.